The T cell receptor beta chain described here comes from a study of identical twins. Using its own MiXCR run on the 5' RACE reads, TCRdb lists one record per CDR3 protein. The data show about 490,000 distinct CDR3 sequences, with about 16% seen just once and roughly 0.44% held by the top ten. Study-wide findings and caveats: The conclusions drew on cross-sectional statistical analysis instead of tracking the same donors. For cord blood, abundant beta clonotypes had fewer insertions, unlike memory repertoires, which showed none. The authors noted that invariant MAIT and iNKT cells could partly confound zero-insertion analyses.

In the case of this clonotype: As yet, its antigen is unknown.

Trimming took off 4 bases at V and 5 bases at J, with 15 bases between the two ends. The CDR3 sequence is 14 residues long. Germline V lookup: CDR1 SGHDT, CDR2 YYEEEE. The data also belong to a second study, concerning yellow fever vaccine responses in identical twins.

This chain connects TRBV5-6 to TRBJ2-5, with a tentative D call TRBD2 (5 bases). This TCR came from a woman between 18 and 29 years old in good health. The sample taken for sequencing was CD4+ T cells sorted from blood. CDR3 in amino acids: CASSRTGLMETQYF. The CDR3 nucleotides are TGTGCCAGCAGCCGTACGGGGTTGATGGAGACCCAGTACTTC.